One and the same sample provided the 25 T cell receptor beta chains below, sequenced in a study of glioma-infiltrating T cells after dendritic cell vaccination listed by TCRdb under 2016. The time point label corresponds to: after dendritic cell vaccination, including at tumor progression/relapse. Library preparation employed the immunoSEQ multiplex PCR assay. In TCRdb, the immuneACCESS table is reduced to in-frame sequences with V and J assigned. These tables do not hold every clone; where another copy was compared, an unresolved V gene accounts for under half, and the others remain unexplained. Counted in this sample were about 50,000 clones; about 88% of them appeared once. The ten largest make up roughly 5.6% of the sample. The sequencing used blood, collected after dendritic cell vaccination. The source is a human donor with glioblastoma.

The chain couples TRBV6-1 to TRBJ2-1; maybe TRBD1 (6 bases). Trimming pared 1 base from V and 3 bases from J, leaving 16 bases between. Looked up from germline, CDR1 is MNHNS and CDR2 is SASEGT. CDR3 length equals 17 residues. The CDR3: CASSEVLGAGVYNEQFF. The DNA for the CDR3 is TGTGCCAGCAGTGAAGTTTTGGGGGCTGGGGTCTACAATGAGCAGTTCTTC.

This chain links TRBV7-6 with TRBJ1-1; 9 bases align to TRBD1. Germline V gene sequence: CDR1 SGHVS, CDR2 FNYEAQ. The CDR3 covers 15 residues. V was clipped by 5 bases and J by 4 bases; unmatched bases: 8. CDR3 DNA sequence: TGTGCCAGCAGCCCGGGACAGGGACAGGGCACTGAAGCTTTCTTT. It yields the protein CASSPGQGQGTEAFF. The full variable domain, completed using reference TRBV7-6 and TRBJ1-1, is GAGVSQSPRYKVTKRGQDVALRCDPISGHVSLYWYRQALGQGPEFLTYFNYEAQQDKSGLPNDRFSAERPEGSISTLTIQRTEQRDSAMYRCASSPGQGQGTEAFFGQGTRLTVV.

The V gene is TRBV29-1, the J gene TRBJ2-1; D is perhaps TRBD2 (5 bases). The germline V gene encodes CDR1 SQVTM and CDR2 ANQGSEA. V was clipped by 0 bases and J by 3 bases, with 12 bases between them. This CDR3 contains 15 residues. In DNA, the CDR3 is TGCAGCGTTGAAGATCCCAAAGCGGACTACAATGAGCAGTTCTTC. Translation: CSVEDPKADYNEQFF.

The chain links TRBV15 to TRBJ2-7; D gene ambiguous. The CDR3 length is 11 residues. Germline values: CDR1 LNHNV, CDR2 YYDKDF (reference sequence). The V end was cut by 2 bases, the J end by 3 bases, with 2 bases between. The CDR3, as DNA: TGTGCCACCAGCAGATACTACGAGCAGTACTTC. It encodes CATSRYYEQYF.

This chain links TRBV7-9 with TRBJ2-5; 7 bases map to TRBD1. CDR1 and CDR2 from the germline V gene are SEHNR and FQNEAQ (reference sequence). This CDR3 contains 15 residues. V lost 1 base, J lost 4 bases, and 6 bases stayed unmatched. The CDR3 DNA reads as TGTGCCAGCAGCTTAGAGTTACGGGACAGAGAGACCCAGTACTTC. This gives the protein CASSLELRDRETQYF. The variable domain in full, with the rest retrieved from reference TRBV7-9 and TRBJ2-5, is DTGVSQNPRHKITKRGQNVTFRCDPISEHNRLYWYRQTLGQGPEFLTYFQNEAQLEKSRLLSDRFSAERPKGSFSTLEIQRTEQGDSAMYLCASSLELRDRETQYFGPGTRLLVL.

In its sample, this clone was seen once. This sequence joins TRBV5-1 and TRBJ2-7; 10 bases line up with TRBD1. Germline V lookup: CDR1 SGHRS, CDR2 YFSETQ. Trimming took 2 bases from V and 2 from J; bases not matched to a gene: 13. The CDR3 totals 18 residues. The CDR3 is CASSFSTLAGTGAYEQYF. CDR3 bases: TGCGCCAGCAGCTTTTCCACACTCGCCGGGACAGGGGCCTACGAGCAGTACTTC. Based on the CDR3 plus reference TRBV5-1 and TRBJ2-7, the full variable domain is KAGVTQTPRYLIKTRGQQVTLSCSPISGHRSVSWYQQTPGQGLQFLFEYFSETQRNKGNFPGRFSGRQFSNSRSEMNVSTLELGDSALYLCASSFSTLAGTGAYEQYFGPGTRLTVT.

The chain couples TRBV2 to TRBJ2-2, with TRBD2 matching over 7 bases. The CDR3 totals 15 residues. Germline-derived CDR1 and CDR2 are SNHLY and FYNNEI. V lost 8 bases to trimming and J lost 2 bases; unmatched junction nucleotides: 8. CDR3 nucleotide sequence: TGTGCCAGCGGGGGGTCGGGGGGAAACACCGGGGAGCTGTTTTTT. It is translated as CASGGSGGNTGELFF. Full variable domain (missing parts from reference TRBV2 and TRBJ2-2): EPEVTQTPSHQVTQMGQEVILRCVPISNHLYFYWYRQILGQKVEFLVSFYNNEISEKSEIFDDQFSVERPDGSNFTLKIRSTKLEDSAMYFCASGGSGGNTGELFFGEGSRLTVL.

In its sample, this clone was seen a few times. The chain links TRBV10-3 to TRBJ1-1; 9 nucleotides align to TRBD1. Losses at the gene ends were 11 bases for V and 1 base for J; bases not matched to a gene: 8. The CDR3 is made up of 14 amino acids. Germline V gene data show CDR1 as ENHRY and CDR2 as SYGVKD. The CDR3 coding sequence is TGTGCCCTCAAACAGGGGGCCGAGAACACTGAAGCTTTCTTT. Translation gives CALKQGAENTEAFF.

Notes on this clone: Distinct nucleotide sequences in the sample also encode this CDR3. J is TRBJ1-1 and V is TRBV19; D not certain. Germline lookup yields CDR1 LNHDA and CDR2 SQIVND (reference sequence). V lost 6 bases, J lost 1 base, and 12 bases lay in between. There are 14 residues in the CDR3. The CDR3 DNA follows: TGTGCCAGTAGCTCCACAGTTGCGAACACTGAAGCTTTCTTT. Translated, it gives CASSSTVANTEAFF.

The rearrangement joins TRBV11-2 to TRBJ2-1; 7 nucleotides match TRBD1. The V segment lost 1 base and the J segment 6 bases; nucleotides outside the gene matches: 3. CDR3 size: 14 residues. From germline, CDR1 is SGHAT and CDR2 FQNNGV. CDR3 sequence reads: CASSLGGQSNEQFF. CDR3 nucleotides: TGTGCCAGCAGCTTAGGGGGACAGTCCAATGAGCAGTTCTTC.

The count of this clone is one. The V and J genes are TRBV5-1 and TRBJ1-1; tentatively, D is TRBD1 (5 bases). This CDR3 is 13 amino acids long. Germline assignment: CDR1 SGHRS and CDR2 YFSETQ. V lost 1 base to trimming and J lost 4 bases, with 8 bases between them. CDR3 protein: CASSLTGGTEAFF. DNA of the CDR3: TGCGCCAGCAGCTTGACGGGGGGCACTGAAGCTTTCTTT.

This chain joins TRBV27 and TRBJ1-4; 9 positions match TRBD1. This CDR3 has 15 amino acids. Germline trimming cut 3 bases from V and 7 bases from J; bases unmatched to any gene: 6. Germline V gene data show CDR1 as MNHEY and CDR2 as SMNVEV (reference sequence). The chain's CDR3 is CASSLFTGGPEKLFF. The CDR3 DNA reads TGTGCCAGCAGTTTGTTTACAGGGGGCCCTGAAAAACTGTTTTTT. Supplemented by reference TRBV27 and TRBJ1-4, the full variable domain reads EAQVTQNPRYLITVTGKKLTVTCSQNMNHEYMSWYRQDPGLGLRQIYYSMNVEVTDKGDVPEGYKVSRKEKRNFPLILESPSPNQTSLYFCASSLFTGGPEKLFFGSGTQLSVL.

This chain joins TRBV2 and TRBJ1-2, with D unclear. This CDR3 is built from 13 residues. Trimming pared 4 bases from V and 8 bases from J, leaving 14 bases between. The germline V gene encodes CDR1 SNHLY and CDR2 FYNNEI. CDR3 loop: CASSVGGLEGYTF. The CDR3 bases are TGTGCCAGCAGTGTGGGAGGCCTGGAAGGCTACACCTTC.

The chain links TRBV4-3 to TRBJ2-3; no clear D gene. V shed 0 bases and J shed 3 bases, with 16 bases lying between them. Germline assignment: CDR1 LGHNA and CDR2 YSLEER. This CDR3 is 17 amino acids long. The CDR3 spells CASSQDHPEFGTDTQYF. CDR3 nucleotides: TGCGCCAGCAGCCAAGATCACCCAGAATTCGGGACAGATACGCAGTATTTT.

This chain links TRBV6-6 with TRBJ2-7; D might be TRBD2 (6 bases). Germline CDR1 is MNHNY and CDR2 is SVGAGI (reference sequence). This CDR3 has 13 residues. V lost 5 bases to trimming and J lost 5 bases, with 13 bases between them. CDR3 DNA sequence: TGTGCCAGCAGTCCCCCCTGGGGGGACGAGCAGTACTTC. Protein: CASSPPWGDEQYF.

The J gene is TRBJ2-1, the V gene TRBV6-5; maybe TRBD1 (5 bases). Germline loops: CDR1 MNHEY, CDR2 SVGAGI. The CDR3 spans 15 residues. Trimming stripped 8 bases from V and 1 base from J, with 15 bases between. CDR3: CASSRGAQSYNEQFF. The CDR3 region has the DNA TGTGCCAGCTCCCGTGGGGCGCAGTCCTACAATGAGCAGTTCTTC.

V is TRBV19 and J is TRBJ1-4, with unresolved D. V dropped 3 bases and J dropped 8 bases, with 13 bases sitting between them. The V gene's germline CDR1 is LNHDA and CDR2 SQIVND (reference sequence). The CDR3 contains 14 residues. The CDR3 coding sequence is TGTGCCAGTAGTATTAGCGGGTTCCGGGAAAAACTGTTTTTT. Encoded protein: CASSISGFREKLFF.

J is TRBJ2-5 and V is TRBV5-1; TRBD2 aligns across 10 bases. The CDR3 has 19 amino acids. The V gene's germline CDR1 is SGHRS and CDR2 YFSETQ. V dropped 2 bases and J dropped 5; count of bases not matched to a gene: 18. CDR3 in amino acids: CASSFRRLAGVSSLETQYF. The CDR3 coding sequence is TGCGCCAGCAGCTTTAGGCGCCTAGCGGGAGTCTCCTCGCTGGAGACCCAGTACTTC.

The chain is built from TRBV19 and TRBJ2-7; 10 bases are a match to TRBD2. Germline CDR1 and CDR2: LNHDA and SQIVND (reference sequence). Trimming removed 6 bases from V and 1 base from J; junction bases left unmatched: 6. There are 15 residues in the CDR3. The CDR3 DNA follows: TGTGCCAGTAGGCCCGCTAGCGGGAGATCCTACGAGCAGTACTTC. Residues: CASRPASGRSYEQYF.

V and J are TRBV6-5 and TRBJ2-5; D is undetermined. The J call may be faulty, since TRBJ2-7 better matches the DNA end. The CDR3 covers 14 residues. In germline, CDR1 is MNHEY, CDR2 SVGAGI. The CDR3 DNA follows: TGTGCCAGCAGTTATAGTATGAGCTCCTACGAGCAGTACTTC. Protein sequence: CASSYSMSSYEQYF.

The CDR3 sequence: CASSQEVGQGYGYTF. The CDR3 DNA sequence: TGCGCCAGCAGCCAAGAAGTGGGACAGGGCTATGGCTACACCTTC. The rearrangement links TRBV4-3 to TRBJ1-2; 9 bases are shared with TRBD1. V dropped 0 bases and J dropped 4; count of bases not matched to a gene: 3. The germline CDR1 and CDR2 sequences are LGHNA and YSLEER. This CDR3 spans 15 amino acids.

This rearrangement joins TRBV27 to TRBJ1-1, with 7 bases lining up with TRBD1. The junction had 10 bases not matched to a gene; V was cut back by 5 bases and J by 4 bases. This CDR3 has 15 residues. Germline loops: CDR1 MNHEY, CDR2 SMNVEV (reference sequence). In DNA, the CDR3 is TGTGCCAGCAGTCTAGCGACAGGGAGTCGCACTGAAGCTTTCTTT. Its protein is CASSLATGSRTEAFF.

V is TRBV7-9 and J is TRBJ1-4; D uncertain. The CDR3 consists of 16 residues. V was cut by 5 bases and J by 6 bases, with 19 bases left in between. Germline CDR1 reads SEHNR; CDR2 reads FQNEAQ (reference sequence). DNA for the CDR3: TGTGCCAGCAGCCGCCCTAGTTGGCAGTGGGATGAAAAACTGTTTTTT. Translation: CASSRPSWQWDEKLFF.

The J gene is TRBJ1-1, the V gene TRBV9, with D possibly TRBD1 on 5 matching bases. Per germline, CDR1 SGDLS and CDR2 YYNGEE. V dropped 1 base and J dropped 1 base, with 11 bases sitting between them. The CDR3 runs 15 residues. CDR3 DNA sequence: TGTGCCAGCAGCGTATCAGGGTGGGAGAACACTGAAGCTTTCTTT. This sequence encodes CASSVSGWENTEAFF.

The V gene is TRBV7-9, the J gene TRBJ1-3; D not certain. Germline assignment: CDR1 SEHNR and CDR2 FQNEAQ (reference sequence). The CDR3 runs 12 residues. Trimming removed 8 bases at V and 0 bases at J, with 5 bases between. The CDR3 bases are TGTGCCAGCGGCCTCTCTGGAAACACCATATATTTT. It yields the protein CASGLSGNTIYF.